Listed below are T cell receptor beta chains from one sample, sequenced in a study of blood T cell repertoires in COVID-19. TCRdb keeps only in-frame clones here, not all; method: immunoSEQ multiplex PCR. The sample records roughly 180,000 clones, 60% to 85% being singletons. Sample: peripheral blood. Every receptor here comes from a woman aged 45-59 years with active or convalescent COVID-19. The CDR3 runs from the conserved cysteine through the conserved F or W. A D gene is named only where the DNA matches it firmly. Clone size appears in some rows only: once, few, many, or a class for an expanded clone.

V gene	J gene	D gene	clone size	CDR3 DNA	CDR3 protein
TRBV6-5	TRBJ1-1	.	.	TGTGCCAGCAGTTCGGAGCTTCGGGGGAGGGCTTTCTTT	CASSSELRGRAFF
TRBV7-6	TRBJ1-1	.	.	TGTGCCAGCAGCTTAGGAGTTGCGGGGAACACTGAAGCTTTCTTT	CASSLGVAGNTEAFF
TRBV27	TRBJ2-1	TRBD2	.	TGTGCCAGCAGTTTTAAAGGTGGGAGGGAGAAGTTCTTC	CASSFKGGREKFF
TRBV18	TRBJ2-1	TRBD1	.	TGTGCCAGCTCCATGGACAGGGCGTCCTACAATGAGCAGTTCTTC	CASSMDRASYNEQFF
TRBV28	TRBJ1-3	.	once	TGTGCCAGCAGTTTCGAGGTATCTGGAAACACCATATATTTT	CASSFEVSGNTIYF
TRBV28	TRBJ2-3	TRBD2	.	TGTGCCACTCTACTCTACGTAGCGGGAGGTGCAGATACGCAGTATTTT	CATLLYVAGGADTQYF
TRBV7-2	TRBJ1-1	TRBD1	.	TGTGCCAGCAGCTTAAGTTGGGACAGGGACACTGAAGCTTTCTTT	CASSLSWDRDTEAFF
TRBV2	TRBJ1-5	.	.	TGTGCCAGCAGTCAACAGGGCTATAGCAATCAGCCCCAGCATTTT	CASSQQGYSNQPQHF
TRBV7-9	TRBJ1-2	TRBD1	.	TGTGCCAGCAGCCCTCTGGGGACAGGGATCGACGGCTACACCTTC	CASSPLGTGIDGYTF
TRBV11-1	TRBJ1-1	.	.	TGTGCCAGCAGCTTATCCGGGGGGGTCACTGAAGCTTTCTTT	CASSLSGGVTEAFF
TRBV6-5	TRBJ2-2	.	.	TGTGCCAGCAGATACTTATCGCAGGGGATAGCCGGGGAGCTGTTTTTT	CASRYLSQGIAGELFF
TRBV3-1/TRBV3-2	TRBJ1-1	.	once	TGTGCCAGCAGCCAAACAGGGTTTGGTAACACTGAAGCTTTCTTT	CASSQTGFGNTEAFF
TRBV6-2/TRBV6-3	TRBJ1-3	TRBD1	few	TGTGCCAGCAGTTACTTTTCTACAGGGGACTCTGGAAACACCATATATTTT	CASSYFSTGDSGNTIYF
TRBV7-9	TRBJ1-1	.	.	TGTGCCAGCAGCTTCCTTCTGAACACTGAAGCTTTCTTT	CASSFLLNTEAFF
TRBV27	TRBJ1-2	.	once	TGTGCCAGCAGACCCCTTGTGGGGGGTAACTATGGCTACACCTTC	CASRPLVGGNYGYTF
TRBV21-1	TRBJ2-3	.	.	TGTGCCAGCAGCAAGAGACAGGGAGTATCCACAGATACGCAGTATTTT	CASSKRQGVSTDTQYF
TRBV6-5	TRBJ1-1	TRBD1	.	TGTGCCAGCACCCAGACAGGGCGCACTGAAGCTTTCTTT	CASTQTGRTEAFF
TRBV28	TRBJ1-6	.	few	TGTGCCACCATAGGGGGGGGCCCCCATTCACCCCTCCACTTT	CATIGGGPHSPLHF
TRBV29-1	TRBJ1-2	.	.	TGCAGCGGGGTGGCAGGGTATGGCTACACCTTC	CSGVAGYGYTF
TRBV5-1	TRBJ2-1	.	.	TGCGCCAGCAGCTTGGAGACGTCAAGTGGGCACAATGAGCAGTTCTTC	CASSLETSSGHNEQFF
TRBV19	TRBJ2-2	TRBD1	medium-sized	TGTGCCAGTACCTCGGACAGGGGACGCGGCGGGGAGCTGTTTTTT	CASTSDRGRGGELFF
TRBV7-2	TRBJ2-2	TRBD2	.	TGTGCCAGCAGCCTTCGACTAGGGGAGGGCGGGGAGCTGTTTTTT	CASSLRLGEGGELFF
TRBV11-2	TRBJ2-5	TRBD2	.	TGTGCCAGCAGCCCCGGAGTTAGCGGGGGGGCAGGGATCCGGGAGACCCAGTACTTC	CASSPGVSGGAGIRETQYF
TRBV6-5	TRBJ1-2	.	.	TGTGCCAGCAGTTACTCCGGCCAACTATATGGCTACACCTTC	CASSYSGQLYGYTF
TRBV19	TRBJ1-2	TRBD1	.	TGTGCCACCTCGGGACAGGGGGTGTGGGGCTACACCTTC	CATSGQGVWGYTF
TRBV4-1	TRBJ2-7	TRBD2	.	TGCGCCAGCAGCCATGACCGGGACTACATCGAGCAGTACTTC	CASSHDRDYIEQYF
TRBV24-1	TRBJ2-5	.	.	TGTGCCACCAGTGACCCCCCCCTAGAGACCCAGTACTTC	CATSDPPLETQYF
TRBV5-8	TRBJ1-4	TRBD1	.	TGTGCCAGCAGCCAAGGGACAGCAACTAATGAAAAACTGTTTTTT	CASSQGTATNEKLFF
TRBV5-1	TRBJ2-1	TRBD2	.	TGCGCCAGCGCCAAGGGACTAGCGGTTAGGGCCATGTACAATGAGCAGTTCTTC	CASAKGLAVRAMYNEQFF
TRBV7-9	TRBJ1-1	TRBD1	few	TGTGCCAGCAGCCTCCGACAGGGTATGAACACTGAAGCTTTCTTT	CASSLRQGMNTEAFF
TRBV4-2	TRBJ2-3	TRBD2	.	TGTGCCAGCAGCCAGGCGGGGGGCCAGACAGATACGCAGTATTTT	CASSQAGGQTDTQYF
TRBV7-6	TRBJ1-5	TRBD1	.	TGTGCCAGCAGCCCAACCGGGACAGTACAGCCCCAGCATTTT	CASSPTGTVQPQHF
TRBV28	TRBJ1-2	.	.	TGTGCCAGCAGTTCACCATTTAGCGCCTTCTATGGCTACACCTTC	CASSSPFSAFYGYTF
TRBV10-3	TRBJ2-5	TRBD2	.	TGTGCCATCAGTGAGTCGACTAGCGGGAGGCTGGAGACCCAGTACTTC	CAISESTSGRLETQYF
TRBV19	TRBJ1-2	TRBD1	once	TGTGCCAGTAGGGAAGGCACCGGGACAGGTCGGGGCTACACCTTC	CASREGTGTGRGYTF
TRBV9	TRBJ2-1	TRBD2	.	TGTGCCAGCAGCGTAGTACCGGGAGGGCCAAATGGGCAGTTCTTC	CASSVVPGGPNGQFF
TRBV28	TRBJ2-1	TRBD1	.	TGTGCCAGCAGTTTAAGGGACAGGGAGCAGTTCTTC	CASSLRDREQFF
TRBV6-1	TRBJ2-5	TRBD1	.	TGTGCCAGCAGTGAAGACAGGGGGAGCCAAGAGACCCAGTACTTC	CASSEDRGSQETQYF
TRBV19	TRBJ1-2	.	.	TGTGCCAGTAGTATAGGCGAGGGCTCGGGCGGCTACACCTTC	CASSIGEGSGGYTF
TRBV4-2	TRBJ1-1	.	.	TGTGCCAGCAGCCAAGGGACCCCGGGGGACACTGAAGCTTTCTTT	CASSQGTPGDTEAFF
TRBV4-2	TRBJ2-2	.	.	TGTGCCAGCAGCCAAGAAAGGCGACGGGGGGCGGGGACCGGGGAGCTGTTTTTT	CASSQERRRGAGTGELFF
TRBV7-9	TRBJ2-1	TRBD2	.	TGTGCCAGCACCCATAGGGCGGGAGGGAACAATGAGCAGTTCTTC	CASTHRAGGNNEQFF
TRBV7-2	TRBJ1-2	.	.	TGTGCCAGCAGCTTAGCGCCAGGGCGGCAGGCTAACTATGGCTACACCTTC	CASSLAPGRQANYGYTF
TRBV7-2	TRBJ2-2	.	once	TGTGCCAGCAGCCATGGGGCGGGGATATACACCGGGGAGCTGTTTTTT	CASSHGAGIYTGELFF
TRBV6-2/TRBV6-3	TRBJ1-4	TRBD1	.	TGTGCCAGCAGTTACCTTCCGGGACAGCCTAATGAAAAACTGTTTTTT	CASSYLPGQPNEKLFF
TRBV9	TRBJ2-1	TRBD2	many	TGTGCCAGCAGCTCCACGGGAGGGCCCTACAATGAGCAGTTCTTC	CASSSTGGPYNEQFF
TRBV6-5	TRBJ1-2	.	.	TGTGCCAGCAGTTACACAACAGGGCAGGGGTACACCTTC	CASSYTTGQGYTF
TRBV7-9	TRBJ1-3	.	.	TGTGCCAGCAGCGCCGGATTACAGGGATTTATTGGAAACACCATATATTTT	CASSAGLQGFIGNTIYF
TRBV6-2/TRBV6-3	TRBJ1-2	.	.	TGTGCCAGCAGTTACGTAGGACAGTACGGAGGCTACACCTTC	CASSYVGQYGGYTF
TRBV27	TRBJ2-1	.	.	TGTGCCAGCCTACCCTTGGGCAGTACTTTCTCCTACAATGAGCAGTTCTTC	CASLPLGSTFSYNEQFF
TRBV7-2	TRBJ2-7	TRBD2	once	TGTGCCAGCAGCCCCCGGACTAGCGGGGGATACGAGCAGTACTTC	CASSPRTSGGYEQYF
TRBV20-1	TRBJ2-3	TRBD2	.	TGCAGTGCTAGTCTAGCGGGCCAAAGCATAGATACGCAGTATTTT	CSASLAGQSIDTQYF
TRBV7-9	TRBJ2-1	TRBD2	.	TGTGCCAGCAGCCAGATAGCGGGGGGTTACTACAATGAGCAGTTCTTC	CASSQIAGGYYNEQFF
TRBV27	TRBJ2-2	.	few	TGTGCCAGCAGTTATTCACGGGGCACCGGGGAGCTGTTTTTT	CASSYSRGTGELFF
TRBV5-8	TRBJ1-4	.	.	TGTGCCAGCAGCACGACCATTACCAATGAGGCCGATGAAAAACTGTTTTTT	CASSTTITNEADEKLFF